The TCR beta chain described here comes from a study of coeliac disease. Sequenced by immunoSEQ multiplex PCR; TCRdb stores in-frame clones only, minus some. The sample holds 3,000 to 3,500 clones, less than 65% seen once. Germline lookup yields CDR1 KGHSH and CDR2 LQKENI. The length of the CDR3 is 12 residues. Trimming stripped 8 bases from V and 8 bases from J, with 12 bases between. The sequenced material came from lymphocytes from the gut lamina propria. The TCR originated in a woman aged 45 to 65 without celiac disease. V usage is TRBV18 and J usage is TRBJ1-4, with D uncertain. The CDR3 reads CASHGGREKLFF. CDR3 coding DNA: TGTGCCAGCCACGGAGGGAGGGAAAAACTGTTTTTT.